This entry lists 16 T cell receptor beta chains sequenced from one sample in a study of T cells after yellow fever vaccination. TCRdb reanalysed the 5' RACE reads using MiXCR and keeps one entry per CDR3 protein. In the table there are 350,000 to 550,000 distinct CDR3 sequences, roughly a sixth of which are singletons. Sequencing was performed on PBMCs, taken before the yellow fever booster vaccination. The receptors were gathered from a man aged 18 to 29 who received the YFV17D yellow fever vaccine.

This chain uses TRBV6-5 with TRBJ1-1; perhaps TRBD1 as D (5 bases). This CDR3 has 13 amino acids. The germline CDR1 and CDR2 sequences are MNHEY and SVGAGI. The ends were cut back, 7 bases at V and 4 bases at J, with 13 bases in the middle. The CDR3 bases are TGTGCCAGCAACTTACGGGGGTTCACTGAAGCTTTCTTT. Residues: CASNLRGFTEAFF.

V usage is TRBV19 and J usage is TRBJ2-2, with 9 positions matching TRBD1. This CDR3 is built from 14 residues. Losses at the gene ends were 7 bases for V and 4 bases for J; bases not matched to a gene: 4. Germline V gene data show CDR1 as LNHDA and CDR2 as SQIVND (reference sequence). The CDR3 nucleotides are TGTGCCAGTACCGGGACAGGGATCACCGGGGAGCTGTTTTTT. This encodes CASTGTGITGELFF.

This clonotype was observed at least ten times. This CDR3 reads CSARDSLAKNIQYF. CDR3 sequence (DNA): TGCAGTGCTAGAGATTCCCTAGCCAAAAACATTCAGTACTTC. This chain connects TRBV20-1 to TRBJ2-4; D is undetermined. Trimming stripped 0 bases from V and 0 bases from J, with 6 bases between. The CDR3 is 14 residues long. Germline CDR1 and CDR2: DFQATT and SNEGSKA (reference sequence).

There are a few counts of this clonotype. The V call is TRBV20-1, the J call TRBJ1-4, with TRBD1 as a possible D gene (5 bases). The CDR3 has 17 amino acids. Trimming left V 0 bases short and J 0 bases short, with 14 bases between. Germline lookup yields CDR1 DFQATT and CDR2 SNEGSKA (reference sequence). This chain's CDR3 is CSARDVGWGATNEKLFF. DNA for the CDR3: TGCAGTGCTAGAGATGTGGGGTGGGGGGCAACTAATGAAAAACTGTTTTTT.

J is TRBJ2-3 and V is TRBV29-1; D remains unclear. V lost 3 bases and J 2 bases, leaving 12 bases between the germline ends. In germline, CDR1 is SQVTM, CDR2 ANQGSEA. This CDR3 has 14 amino acids. The CDR3 sequence is CSVDPYVNTDTQYF. The CDR3 region has the DNA TGCAGCGTTGATCCGTATGTAAACACAGATACGCAGTATTTT.

The rearrangement joins TRBV6-2 or TRBV6-3 to TRBJ2-5; 8 bases line up with TRBD2. Germline CDR1 and CDR2: MNHEY and SVGEGT. Losses at the gene ends were 6 bases for V and 4 bases for J; bases not matched to a gene: 13. The CDR3 is made up of 16 amino acids. The CDR3 region has the DNA TGTGCCAGCAGCTACCCGGGGGGGCCTTATACAGAGACCCAGTACTTC. As protein: CASSYPGGPYTETQYF.

The rearrangement uses TRBV5-1 and TRBJ1-5, with D tentatively TRBD1 (5 bases). This CDR3 contains 15 residues. Trimming removed 0 bases at V and 2 bases at J, with 9 bases between. Germline V gives CDR1 SGHRS, CDR2 YFSETQ. The CDR3 bases are TGCGCCAGCAGCTTGGCAGGGTTCGGCAATCAGCCCCAGCATTTT. It encodes CASSLAGFGNQPQHF.

On this clonotype itself: At one of its ends the junction is not consistent with the germline gene, which may arise from a read error. The chain employs TRBV6-5 and TRBJ1-2, with D uncertain. Looked up from germline, CDR1 is MNHEY and CDR2 is SVGAGI. The CDR3 is 13 residues long. CDR3: CDSSYSTWGGYTF. The CDR3 nucleotides read TGTGACAGCAGTTACTCGACCTGGGGAGGCTACACCTTC.

The chain links TRBV7-2 to TRBJ2-5; perhaps D is TRBD1 or TRBD2 (7 bases each). Germline CDR1 and CDR2: SGHTA and FQGNSA. The CDR3 contains 16 residues. With 2 bases removed from V and 1 base from J, the gap between germline ends came to 14 bases. The CDR3 DNA is TGTGCCAGCAGCTTATGGGGAGGGGGCCCCCAAGAGACCCAGTACTTC. It specifies CASSLWGGGPQETQYF.

This clonotype was seen a handful of times. In nucleotides, the CDR3 is TGTGCCAGCAGCCCAAGCGGGGGAGACACCGGGGAGCTGTTTTTT. This sequence encodes CASSPSGGDTGELFF. The chain recombines TRBV6-6 with TRBJ2-2, with TRBD2 matching 8 bases. The CDR3 runs to 15 residues. CDR1 and CDR2 (germline): MNHNY, SVGAGI (reference sequence). Trimming at V came to 6 bases and at J to 3 bases, leaving 6 bases not matched to a gene.

This clonotype turned up a few times. The chain employs TRBV24-1 and TRBJ2-3; no definite D call. The CDR3 extends over 17 amino acids. The germline CDR1 and CDR2 sequences are KGHDR and SFDVKD. Trimming left V 8 bases short and J 2 bases short, with 22 bases between. CDR3 sequence (DNA): TGTGCCACCAACGCATACCTGAATAAACCTCACACAGATACGCAGTATTTT. This translates into CATNAYLNKPHTDTQYF.

This chain uses TRBV4-2 with TRBJ2-1; D remains unclear. Germline values: CDR1 LGHNA, CDR2 YNFKEQ. Trimming pared 0 bases from V and 2 bases from J, leaving 11 bases between. The CDR3 loop spans 16 amino acids. The CDR3 protein is CASSQDSLVTYNEQFF. DNA of the CDR3: TGTGCCAGCAGCCAAGATTCCTTAGTTACCTACAATGAGCAGTTCTTC.

Only a few counts were recorded for this clonotype. The chain links TRBV5-1 to TRBJ2-5, with unresolved D. V gave up 7 bases and J gave up 2 bases, with 15 bases separating them. Germline V CDR1 and CDR2: SGHRS, YFSETQ. This CDR3 contains 14 residues. This CDR3 reads CASAPAQNQETQYF. The CDR3 DNA follows: TGCGCCAGCGCCCCGGCTCAGAATCAAGAGACCCAGTACTTC.

V and J are TRBV10-2 and TRBJ2-2; TRBD2 agrees at 9 bases. The CDR3 length is 16 residues. V shed 4 bases, J shed 1 base, and the junction held 4 bases outside the gene matches. Germline V gene sequence: CDR1 WSHSY, CDR2 SAAADI. The CDR3 DNA reads as TGCGCCAGCAGTGGACGGACTAGCGAGAACACCGGGGAGCTGTTTTTT. This gives the protein CASSGRTSENTGELFF.

V gene TRBV20-1 combines with J gene TRBJ1-5; D remains ambiguous. CDR3 length: 12 residues. CDR1 and CDR2 (germline): DFQATT, SNEGSKA (reference sequence). Trimming stripped 3 bases from V and 3 bases from J, with 6 bases between. CDR3 region: CSARNLNQPQHF. The CDR3 DNA reads TGCAGTGCTAGGAACCTCAATCAGCCCCAGCATTTT.

The CDR3 DNA reads TGTGCCAGCAGGGTCGAGACAGGGATCTACGAGCAGTACTTC. Its translation is CASRVETGIYEQYF. The chain combines TRBV6-5 with TRBJ2-7, with 7 nucleotides matching TRBD1. The CDR3 is 14 amino acids. The germline CDR1 and CDR2 sequences are MNHEY and SVGAGI. Losses at the gene ends were 6 bases for V and 3 bases for J; bases not matched to a gene: 8.